This TCR beta chain was retrieved from a study of T cells of healthy individuals. TCRdb fed the 5' RACE reads into MiXCR, producing one record per CDR3 protein. This table has about 53,000 distinct CDR3 sequences, about 15% appearing once. The V segment lost 6 bases and the J segment 5 bases; nucleotides outside the gene matches: 11. Germline V gives CDR1 DFQATT, CDR2 SNEGSKA (reference sequence). CDR3 length: 15 amino acids. This clonotype was found a few times. This receptor was identified in a human donor in good health. This rearrangement joins TRBV20-1 to TRBJ2-7, with 12 bases fitting TRBD2. The chain's CDR3 is CSARSSSGGANEQYF. The CDR3 DNA follows: TGCAGTGCAAGATCTTCTAGCGGGGGGGCCAACGAGCAGTACTTC.